Below are 4 T cell receptor beta chains sequenced from a single sample in a study of tumor-infiltrating lymphocytes in oesophageal squamous cell carcinoma. TCRdb itself ran the PCR reads through MiXCR, one entry per CDR3 protein. This table has around 12,000 distinct CDR3 sequences, roughly 50% appearing once. Sequenced material: esophageal tumor tissue. The origin of the receptors is a female donor with esophageal squamous cell carcinoma.

This clonotype was counted only a few times. J is TRBJ2-2 and V is TRBV7-6; D unclear. V was pared by 4 bases and J by 4 bases, with 7 bases between. CDR1 and CDR2 (germline): SGHVS, FNYEAQ. The CDR3 spans 13 residues. The CDR3 DNA follows: TGTGCCAGCAGCTCCGAAAGCACCGGGGAGCTGTTTTTT. Encoded protein: CASSSESTGELFF.

This clonotype was recorded many times. The chain has TRBV6-6 and TRBJ2-7; the D gene is possibly TRBD1 (5 bases). V was shortened by 2 bases and J by 2 bases, with 7 bases between the two germline ends. In germline, CDR1 is MNHNY, CDR2 SVGAGI (reference sequence). The CDR3 has 13 residues. The CDR3 region has the DNA TGTGCCAGCAGTTACGACAGAGCCTACGAGCAGTACTTC. Its protein product is CASSYDRAYEQYF.

This clonotype was observed once. The chain links TRBV7-6 to TRBJ2-1; 8 positions agree with TRBD2. The length of the CDR3 is 20 residues. Germline assignment: CDR1 SGHVS and CDR2 FNYEAQ. The J segment lost 1 base and the V segment lost 0 bases, leaving 14 bases of the junction unmatched. CDR3 sequence: CASSLAQPGGASGSYNEQFF. CDR3 DNA sequence: TGTGCCAGCAGCTTAGCGCAACCGGGGGGGGCAAGCGGATCCTACAATGAGCAGTTCTTC.

This clonotype has only a few counts. This chain uses TRBV12-3 or TRBV12-4 with TRBJ2-4, with D perhaps matching TRBD2 (6 bases). The V and J ends lost 3 bases and 0 bases respectively, with 9 bases between them. The CDR3 is made up of 15 amino acids. The CDR3: CASSFGGLAKNIQYF. DNA for the CDR3: TGTGCCAGCAGTTTTGGAGGGTTAGCCAAAAACATTCAGTACTTC.